Here is one T cell receptor beta chain with its context. The germline gene is not matched at one end of the junction; a read error may be the cause. The repertoire was sequenced with immunoSEQ multiplex PCR; TCRdb's copy has only in-frame clones and lacks some. The table lists approximately 160,000 clones, approximately 92% of them singletons, with around 2% in the top ten. The data stem from a study of control samples from healthy donors and cancer patients. The CDR3 has 15 residues. Germline CDR1 and CDR2: LNHDA and SQIVND (reference sequence). This sequence joins TRBV19 and TRBJ2-7; weak D call: TRBD1 (5 bases). Material: blood. The TCR sequence derives from a woman aged 40 to 49 in good health. In nucleotides, the CDR3 is TGTGCCAGTAGTTTAGACAGCGCTCGTGGCTACGAGCAGTACTTC. Amino acid sequence: CASSLDSARGYEQYF.